A selection of T cell receptor beta chains follows, all from one sample in a study of blood T cell repertoires in COVID-19. Profiling relied on immunoSEQ multiplex PCR, and the TCRdb table lists in-frame clones only, not all of them. The sample yields about 400,000 clones, approximately 86% seen once. The source material was peripheral blood. The receptors come from a human donor in a cohort sampled during active COVID-19. The CDR3 runs from the conserved cysteine through the conserved F or W. The D gene is left open where the match is weak. Clone size is not always given. Where it is, it says once, few, many or a class for expanded clones.

cdr3_nt	cdr3_aa	v_call	j_call	clone_size	d_call
TGTGCCAGCAGCTTTATAAATGAGCAGTTCTTC	CASSFINEQFF	TRBV5-4	TRBJ2-1	-	-
TGTGCCAGCTCACCAACCTCCGGGACAGCCGCTGAAGCTTTCTTT	CASSPTSGTAAEAFF	TRBV18	TRBJ1-1	few	TRBD1
TGTGCCAGCAGTTACTCGCTGCGGGAACAAGAGACCCAGTACTTC	CASSYSLREQETQYF	TRBV6-5	TRBJ2-5	-	-
TGTGCCTGGGGAAAGGGTGGACTAGCGGGGAACACCGGGGAGCTGTTTTTT	CAWGKGGLAGNTGELFF	TRBV30	TRBJ2-2	-	TRBD2
TGCGCCAGCAGCTTGGAAGGACAGCTCTATGGCTACACCTTC	CASSLEGQLYGYTF	TRBV5-1	TRBJ1-2	-	-
TGTGCCAGCAGCTCCCGGGGACTATTAGAGACCCAGTACTTC	CASSSRGLLETQYF	TRBV2	TRBJ2-5	-	TRBD2
TGCGCCAGCAGTCCTCGGGCTAGCGGGGATACAGATACGCAGTATTTT	CASSPRASGDTDTQYF	TRBV5-1	TRBJ2-3	-	TRBD2
TGTGCCTGGAAGTTCGGGATTAGCTCCTACGAGCAGTACTTC	CAWKFGISSYEQYF	TRBV30	TRBJ2-7	few	-
TGTGCCAGAAGCTTGGACAGGGAGATCTCCTCCTACGAGCAGTACTTC	CARSLDREISSYEQYF	TRBV5-3	TRBJ2-7	-	-
TGTGCCAGTAGCGGGACAGCCGCGTCCTACGAGCAGTACTTC	CASSGTAASYEQYF	TRBV19	TRBJ2-7	-	TRBD1
TGTGCCAGCAGCTTAGCCGGGGGGGAGACCCAGTACTTC	CASSLAGGETQYF	TRBV7-9	TRBJ2-5	-	TRBD2
TGTGCCAGCAATGAGGCGGGGGACCGCAATCAGCCCCAGCATTTT	CASNEAGDRNQPQHF	TRBV28	TRBJ1-5	-	-
TGTGCCAGCAGCGAATCTAGCGGGAGGTACGAGCAGTACTTC	CASSESSGRYEQYF	TRBV3-1/TRBV3-2	TRBJ2-7	-	TRBD2
TGTGCCAGCAGCTTAGAGGCGGGGGCCACAGATACGCAGTATTTT	CASSLEAGATDTQYF	TRBV7-3	TRBJ2-3	-	-
TGTGCCAGCTCATTTACACAGGGTTCCGAGCAGTACTTC	CASSFTQGSEQYF	TRBV18	TRBJ2-7	-	-
TGTGCCAGCAGCTTACGGGTTAGGGGGTCGGGCACCGGGGAGCTGTTTTTT	CASSLRVRGSGTGELFF	TRBV11-2	TRBJ2-2	-	-
TGTGCCAGTAGTCCGAACAGGGGGCAAAACTATAATTCACCCCTCCACTTT	CASSPNRGQNYNSPLHF	TRBV19	TRBJ1-6	-	TRBD1
TGTGCCACCCGACAGGGAGCGAATGGAAACACCATATATTTT	CATRQGANGNTIYF	TRBV6-5	TRBJ1-3	-	TRBD1
TGTGCCAGCAGCACATCAGGGGGCTCCTACGAGCAGTACTTC	CASSTSGGSYEQYF	TRBV16	TRBJ2-7	-	TRBD1
TGTGCCAGCAGCCAAGAATTAGCGGGAGGGCTGGATACGCAGTATTTT	CASSQELAGGLDTQYF	TRBV4-2	TRBJ2-3	few	TRBD2
TGCGCCAGCAGCTTGGAACACAGGGAAGGGAATACGCAGTATTTT	CASSLEHREGNTQYF	TRBV5-1	TRBJ2-3	-	-
TGCGCCAGCAGCCAAGAATCAATAGGCCAGGGTCGTGAGACCCAGTACTTC	CASSQESIGQGRETQYF	TRBV4-1	TRBJ2-5	-	-
TGCGCCAGCAGCTTGGGGATCTTGTCAGGGATGAACACTGAAGCTTTCTTT	CASSLGILSGMNTEAFF	TRBV5-1	TRBJ1-1	-	-
TGTGCCTGGAGTGTCCGGGACACCGGGGAGCTGTTTTTT	CAWSVRDTGELFF	TRBV30	TRBJ2-2	once	-
TGTGCCAGTAGTAGTCCACGGACAGCGAGTTACGAGCAGTACTTC	CASSSPRTASYEQYF	TRBV19	TRBJ2-7	-	-
TGTGCCAGCATCCCCGGACAGGGCTATGGCTACACCTTC	CASIPGQGYGYTF	TRBV28	TRBJ1-2	-	TRBD1
TGTGCCAGCAGCTTAGCTCCGGGGGTCTCCTACGAGCAGTACTTC	CASSLAPGVSYEQYF	TRBV7-7	TRBJ2-7	-	-
TGCGCCAGCAGTTCGGCTAGCGGGCAGACCCAGTACTTC	CASSSASGQTQYF	TRBV10-1	TRBJ2-5	-	TRBD2
TGTGCCACCGCCCCGGGAGGCGGAGTCGGGAGACAGTTCTTC	CATAPGGGVGRQFF	TRBV2	TRBJ2-1	-	TRBD2
TGTGCCAGCAGCGTAGCGAGTCAGACTAGCGGGGTCTCCTACGAGCAGTACTTC	CASSVASQTSGVSYEQYF	TRBV9	TRBJ2-7	-	TRBD2
TGTGCCAGCAGTTCCGCGCCCCCCTTGGAGCTGTTTTTT	CASSSAPPLELFF	TRBV28	TRBJ2-2	-	-
TGTGCCAGCCCGGGGGGGGACTTGTCACCCAAAGAAAATGAGCAGTTCTTC	CASPGGDLSPKENEQFF	TRBV5-8	TRBJ2-1	-	TRBD2
TGCGCCAGCAGCTTGGGGTTGTTGGAGTACAATGAGCAGTTCTTC	CASSLGLLEYNEQFF	TRBV5-1	TRBJ2-1	-	-
TGTGCCAGAAGCTTTTGCGGGGGGGCTCGTGAGCAGTTCTTC	CARSFCGGAREQFF	TRBV7-5	TRBJ2-1	-	-
TGTGCCAGCAGTCCGGGACTTGAACAAGAGACCCAGTACTTC	CASSPGLEQETQYF	TRBV6-5	TRBJ2-5	-	-
TGCGCCAGCACCTTGACTAGTACCTACAATGAGCAGTTCTTC	CASTLTSTYNEQFF	TRBV5-1	TRBJ2-1	-	-
TGTGCCAGTACCCCCTGGGAGGGGACCCATAACTATGGCTACACCTTC	CASTPWEGTHNYGYTF	TRBV19	TRBJ1-2	-	-
TGTGCCTGGATAGATTCTAGCGGGAGGATAAGTGAGCAGTTCTTC	CAWIDSSGRISEQFF	TRBV30	TRBJ2-1	-	TRBD2
TGTGCCAGCAGCTTGGAGAGCTATGGCTACACCTTC	CASSLESYGYTF	TRBV11-2	TRBJ1-2	-	-
TGTGCCAGCAGCCAAATCCTCCAAGAGACCCAGTACTTC	CASSQILQETQYF	TRBV3-1/TRBV3-2	TRBJ2-5	-	-
TGTGCCAGCAGCTCCGAGCTCAGCACAGATACGCAGTATTTT	CASSSELSTDTQYF	TRBV11-2	TRBJ2-3	-	-
TGTGCCAGCAGCCTAGCGGGGGGGGATACGCAGTATTTT	CASSLAGGDTQYF	TRBV6-5	TRBJ2-3	-	TRBD2